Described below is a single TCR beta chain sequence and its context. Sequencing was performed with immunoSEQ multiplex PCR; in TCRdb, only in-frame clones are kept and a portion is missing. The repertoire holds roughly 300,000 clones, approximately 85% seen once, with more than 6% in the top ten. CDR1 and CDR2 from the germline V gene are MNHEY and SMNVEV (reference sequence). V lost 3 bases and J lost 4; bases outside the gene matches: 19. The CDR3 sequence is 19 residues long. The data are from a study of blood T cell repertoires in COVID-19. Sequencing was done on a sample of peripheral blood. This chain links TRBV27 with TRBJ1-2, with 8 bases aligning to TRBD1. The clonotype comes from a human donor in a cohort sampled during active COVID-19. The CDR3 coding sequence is TGTGCCAGCAGTTTGGTGGGGGGGGGCAGGGGGCGCTTTGCCTATGGCTACACCTTC. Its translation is CASSLVGGGRGRFAYGYTF.